This paragraph covers one T cell receptor beta chain sequence. No cognate antigen has been identified for it. No much larger clonotype is one base removed from it; base qualities were not supplied. Hyperthyroidism patients were newly diagnosed, with disease duration under 2 months, and aged 18 to 65 years. Any patient with an uncontrolled infection, another autoimmune disease, pregnancy or lactation was excluded. Diagnoses relied on clinical symptoms, serum thyroxine and TRAb, thyroid ultrasound and orbital computed tomography. Blood from progressor patients was collected at the time of first diagnosis with hyperthyroidism, before any ophthalmopathy symptoms had appeared. Ficoll-Paque density gradient centrifugation was used to isolate PBMCs from about 10 ml of fresh peripheral blood. Progressor patients were first diagnosed with Graves' hyperthyroidism and then developed ophthalmopathy during follow-up. Total RNA was extracted using Trizol reagent, and RNA quality was assessed on an Agilent 2100 Bioanalyzer.

The TCR beta CDR3 regions were amplified from RNA transcripts. The TCR CDR3 was subjected to a first round of RT-PCR using the HTBI primer set and the Qiagen OneStep RT-PCR kit. A second multiplex PCR round built the libraries, followed by size selection and purification. Paired-end sequencing of the libraries was performed with 100 bp reads on an Illumina HiSeq2000. The authors' analysis ran thus. SOAPnuke was used to process the raw data, removing reads that contained adapters or uncalled bases, had a mean Phred below 15, or lacked an exact match to the constant primer or identifier. COPE v1.2.5 was used to merge the high-quality paired reads, and each unique nucleotide sequence was defined as a clonotype. MiTCR v1.1 was used to align the clonotypes against IMGT TRBV, TRBD and TRBJ reference segments. The analysis was restricted to V-J combinations with a frequency above 0.0001, which together covered 99.2% of the repertoires. The TCS score was defined as F50 (clonal expansion) divided by E x V (chaos), with BLOSUM62-based TCRdist calculated between CDR3 peptides within each V-J. Welch's t-statistics and random forest reduced fewer than 550 V-J features to roughly 13, which were used in a naive Bayes classifier (R e1071). The public sequencing data were trimmed at Q25 with fastp and processed into clonotypes with MiXCR by TCRdb, which kept only in-frame beta chains. All rows with the same CDR3 protein become a single entry with the most common DNA and genes. TCRdb, rather than the study authors, made the V and J calls. The sample table records 600,000 to 850,000 distinct CDR3 sequences; about 17% of these occur just once. The ten largest clones take up roughly a sixth of the sample.

The data are from a study of T cells in Graves' hyperthyroidism and ophthalmopathy (dated by TCRdb to about 2019). Concerning the study at large: Peripheral blood was sampled at the time of initial diagnosis, prior to any treatment. TCR V-J signatures able to tell the groups apart were searched for in a discovery cohort of approximately 95 patients, of whom over 40 had Graves' ophthalmopathy and roughly 58 had stable Graves' hyperthyroidism. An independent validation cohort of fewer than 20 hyperthyroidism patients and about 16 patients who later progressed to ophthalmopathy tested prospective prediction of ophthalmopathy. The 100 discovery patients were randomly split 7:3 into training and test sets. Thyroid tissue and blood T-cell repertoires from six or seven Graves' hyperthyroidism patients were also compared in the study. After blood sampling, hyperthyroidism patients were treated with methimazole at a starting dose of 30 mg daily, and ophthalmopathy patients were treated with high-dose intravenous methylprednisolone. The paper reports TCR Vbeta CDR3 sequencing of approximately 130 peripheral blood samples: approximately 41 ophthalmopathy, over 70 hyperthyroidism and 17 progressor patients. Summary of the overall study and its limitations: In validation, the model predicted progression to ophthalmopathy with over 60% sensitivity and around 72% specificity, a median of 6.5 months before onset. Blood samples also contained most of the expanded thyroid clonotypes (frequency above 0.001), which suggests that blood repertoires may reflect thyroid immune responses. Sample size was not statistically predetermined, and blinding of investigators to group allocation was not performed. Ophthalmopathy was separated from stable hyperthyroidism by a 13 V-J signature model, with around 90% sensitivity and roughly 84% specificity obtained in cross-validation and 80%/75% obtained in testing.

From its cysteine to its phenylalanine, the CDR3 spans 18 amino acids. Only the CDR3 DNA is retained, 54 bases long and in frame from the first base. CDR1 and CDR2 are drawn from the germline V gene: MNHEY, SVGEGT. After removal of 4 bases from V and 0 bases from J, the junction retains 12 bases not matched to a gene. Rearrangement joined TRBV6-2 or TRBV6-3 to TRBJ2-7, with 10 bases in between that match TRBD2. This clonotype was sampled from a woman aged 45-59 years with Graves' hyperthyroidism that later progressed to Graves' ophthalmopathy. The sample was blood. The CDR3 region: CASSSYELGTSVSYEQYF. In nucleotide form, the sequence is TGTGCCAGCAGTTCCTACGAGTTAGGGACTAGCGTCTCCTACGAGCAGTACTTC.